This TCR beta chain was profiled in a study of chemoradiotherapy in HPV16-positive cancers. General study results and limits: Candidate HPV-specific clones and E7-related TCR motifs grew in tumor during treatment. Better recurrence-free survival went with HPV-responsive T-cell expansion in HPV16-positive patients. The functional HPV-specific definition rests on just two HPV16-positive patients.

Turning to this clone: Antigen: not known.

V gave up 0 bases and J gave up 5 bases; unmatched junction bases: 6. From germline, CDR1 is SGDLS and CDR2 YYNGEE. The CDR3 runs to 16 residues. The method was immunoSEQ multiplex PCR; TCRdb's version includes in-frame clones alone and lacks a portion of them. The sample lists approximately 9,000 clones; roughly 75% were seen once. Repertoires were sampled repeatedly during chemoradiotherapy. Sample collection was performed from a patient who underwent chemoradiotherapy. The receptor's source is a human donor with HPV-associated anogenital cancer. J is TRBJ2-7 and V is TRBV9, with 12 bases matching TRBD2. The CDR3 loop is CASSVGTSGNMDEQYF. In DNA form, the CDR3 reads TGTGCCAGCAGCGTAGGGACTAGCGGGAACATGGACGAGCAGTACTTC.